What follows are 11 T cell receptor beta chains derived from one specimen sequenced in a study of blood T cell repertoires in COVID-19. Assay used: immunoSEQ multiplex PCR; TCRdb lists only in-frame clones, some missing. The sample yields fewer than 250,000 clones, around four fifths seen once. The sequenced sample was peripheral blood. These receptors were taken from a human donor in a cohort sampled during active COVID-19.

The chain recombines TRBV6-6 with TRBJ2-7, with D uncertain. Trimming pared 6 bases from V and 0 bases from J, leaving 9 bases between. Germline V gives CDR1 MNHNY, CDR2 SVGAGI (reference sequence). The CDR3 spans 13 residues. CDR3 in amino acids: CASRLVNSYEQYF. CDR3 bases: TGTGCCAGCAGGCTAGTAAACTCCTACGAGCAGTACTTC.

The CDR3 DNA follows: TGTGCCAGCAGCCCGGGGGGGGACCTAATGACTGAGCAGTTCTTC. Translated, it gives CASSPGGDLMTEQFF. The rearrangement uses TRBV5-5 and TRBJ2-1; 8 bases match TRBD2. J lost 9 bases, V lost 4 bases, and 12 bases had no gene match. The CDR3 sequence is 15 residues long. Germline V CDR1 and CDR2: SGHKS, YYEKEE (reference sequence).

The V and J genes are TRBV12-3 or TRBV12-4 and TRBJ2-4, with TRBD2 as a possible D gene (5 bases). CDR3 length: 13 residues. V lost 10 bases, J lost 0 bases, and 10 bases lay in between. CDR3 amino acids: CATRGLAKNIQYF. DNA for the CDR3: TGTGCCACCCGAGGGCTAGCCAAAAACATTCAGTACTTC.

The chain joins TRBV28 to TRBJ1-2; 7 nucleotides agree with TRBD1. Germline lookup yields CDR1 MDHEN and CDR2 SYDVKM. The junction had 18 bases not matched to a gene; V was cut back by 6 bases and J by 8 bases. This CDR3 spans 16 amino acids. The CDR3 bases are TGTGCCAGCAGAGTTTACAGTCAGGGGGATAGGGTCGGCTACACCTTC. Translated, it gives CASRVYSQGDRVGYTF.

The rearrangement links TRBV5-4 to TRBJ1-6; no firm D call. The CDR3 runs to 14 residues. V was trimmed by 0 bases and J by 3 bases, leaving 4 bases between them. The germline gives CDR1 SGHNT, CDR2 YYREEE (reference sequence). The CDR3 sequence is CASSLDGYNSPLHF. CDR3 nucleotides: TGTGCCAGCAGCTTGGACGGCTATAATTCACCCCTCCACTTT.

This sequence joins TRBV5-1 and TRBJ2-7; TRBD2 matches at 14 bases. The CDR3 consists of 19 residues. V trimming: 0 bases; J trimming: 2 bases; junction bases outside the gene matches: 10. Germline V gene sequence: CDR1 SGHRS, CDR2 YFSETQ. The CDR3 DNA reads as TGCGCCAGCAGCTTGGTTCGCGGGACTAGCGGGAGTTCGGCCTACGAGCAGTACTTC. Residues: CASSLVRGTSGSSAYEQYF.

This chain connects TRBV3-1 (or the pseudogene TRBV3-2) to TRBJ1-1, with TRBD1 matching 8 bases. The CDR3 has 15 residues. The V segment lost 0 bases and the J segment 11 bases; nucleotides outside the gene matches: 11. Germline values: CDR1 LGHDT, CDR2 YNNKEL (reference sequence). CDR3 sequence (DNA): TGTGCCAGCAGCCAAGAAATCAGGACAGGGTCACGCGCTTTCTTT. This sequence encodes CASSQEIRTGSRAFF.

The rearrangement links TRBV5-1 to TRBJ1-3; D is unresolved. The length of the CDR3 is 13 residues. Trimming left V 3 bases short and J 3 bases short, with 7 bases between. Germline V lookup: CDR1 SGHRS, CDR2 YFSETQ. This CDR3 reads CASSSDNGNTIYF. CDR3 coding DNA: TGCGCCAGCAGCTCAGACAATGGAAACACCATATATTTT.

The chain combines TRBV5-1 with TRBJ2-4; 9 nucleotides agree with TRBD1. CDR1 SGHRS and CDR2 YFSETQ come from the germline V gene. The junction had 5 bases not matched to a gene; V was cut back by 4 bases and J by 0 bases. This CDR3 region has 16 residues. CDR3 protein: CASSPGQGLAKNIQYF. The CDR3 nucleotides are TGCGCCAGCAGCCCAGGACAGGGGCTAGCCAAAAACATTCAGTACTTC.

This clone was counted between two and nine times. This chain connects TRBV18 to TRBJ2-7; 8 bases line up with TRBD1. The CDR3 covers 12 residues. J lost 5 bases, V lost 8 bases, and 5 bases had no gene match. Germline CDR1 is KGHSH and CDR2 is LQKENI. The DNA of the CDR3 is TGTGCCAGCACACTGGACAGGGACGAGCAGTACTTC. This sequence encodes CASTLDRDEQYF.

This chain links TRBV5-1 with TRBJ2-1; 12 bases are shared with TRBD1. There are 18 residues in the CDR3. Per germline, CDR1 SGHRS and CDR2 YFSETQ. Losses at the gene ends were 4 bases for V and 1 base for J; bases not matched to a gene: 9. CDR3 nucleotides: TGCGCCAGCAGCCGAAGGGGGACAGGGGGCTTATCCTACAATGAGCAGTTCTTC. This codes for CASSRRGTGGLSYNEQFF. Looking up the rest from reference TRBV5-1 and TRBJ2-1 gives the full variable domain: KAGVTQTPRYLIKTRGQQVTLSCSPISGHRSVSWYQQTPGQGLQFLFEYFSETQRNKGNFPGRFSGRQFSNSRSEMNVSTLELGDSALYLCASSRRGTGGLSYNEQFFGPGTRLTVL.